This passage covers 30 T cell receptor beta chains from one sample sequenced in a study of beta chain features in type 1 diabetes. Whole-study results and caveats: Type 1 diabetes patients had moderately but significantly shorter TCRB CDR3s in all four CD4+ subsets.

These receptors' antigens are unknown. What was sequenced were expressed TCRB transcripts, since all of the isolated RNA had been reverse transcribed. The repertoire was sequenced with immunoSEQ multiplex PCR; TCRdb's copy has only in-frame clones and lacks some. The sample lists a few hundred thousand clones; roughly 13% were seen once. The sequenced material came from naive CD4+ T cells from blood. These receptors were obtained from a woman aged 18-35 years with type 1 diabetes.

A few counts support this clone. The V and J genes are TRBV30 and TRBJ1-1; a weak D match, TRBD1 (5 bases). The ends were cut back, 5 bases at V and 1 base at J, with 14 bases in the middle. There are 14 residues in the CDR3. CDR1 is GTSNPN, CDR2 SVGIG, per germline (reference sequence). The CDR3 spells CAWGGLSPNTEAFF. CDR3 coding DNA: TGTGCCTGGGGGGGACTATCGCCGAACACTGAAGCTTTCTTT. Full variable domain (outside the CDR3, taken from reference TRBV30 and TRBJ1-1): SQTIHQWPATLVQPVGSPLSLECTVEGTSNPNLYWYRQAAGRGLQLLFYSVGIGQISSEVPQNLSASRPQDRQFILSSKKLLLSDSGFYLCAWGGLSPNTEAFFGQGTRLTVV.

In this sample, this clone turned up a few times. The chain uses TRBV27 and TRBJ1-5; the D is unclear. The CDR3 loop spans 13 amino acids. Germline CDR1 MNHEY, CDR2 SMNVEV (reference sequence). Trimming left V 2 bases short and J 4 bases short, with 6 bases between. The CDR3 region is CASSLVDNQPQHF. The CDR3 DNA sequence: TGTGCCAGCAGTTTAGTAGATAATCAGCCCCAGCATTTT.

The chain recombines TRBV2 with TRBJ1-1; 7 bases align to TRBD1. The length of the CDR3 is 13 residues. The germline V gene has CDR1 SNHLY and CDR2 FYNNEI. J lost 6 bases, V lost 4 bases, and 5 bases had no gene match. The CDR3 spells CASSVRRGPEAFF. For the CDR3, the DNA is TGTGCCAGCAGTGTACGTAGGGGGCCTGAAGCTTTCTTT.

The CDR3 loop reads CASSPPARFEQFF. In DNA form, the CDR3 reads TGTGCCAGCTCACCCCCCGCTAGGTTTGAGCAGTTCTTC. The chain links TRBV18 to TRBJ2-1; D ambiguous. The V end lost 3 bases, the J end lost 9 bases, and 12 bases lay between the germline ends. CDR1 and CDR2 (germline): KGHSH, LQKENI. The CDR3 has 13 amino acids.

Concerning this clone itself: Within the sample, other DNA sequences also encode this same CDR3. The chain recombines TRBV20-1 with TRBJ2-7, with D maybe TRBD1 (5 bases). Per the germline V gene, CDR1 is DFQATT and CDR2 is SNEGSKA (reference sequence). V gave up 7 bases and J gave up 2 bases, with 9 bases separating them. This CDR3 is built from 11 residues. CDR3 DNA: TGCAGTGTCCCAGGGACCTACGAGCAGTACTTC. Residues: CSVPGTYEQYF.

This chain joins TRBV5-1 and TRBJ2-5; 9 positions match TRBD2. This CDR3 contains 15 residues. Germline lookup yields CDR1 SGHRS and CDR2 YFSETQ. With 4 bases clipped from V and 4 bases from J, the junction kept 8 bases outside the gene matches. CDR3 amino acids: CASSPTGLARETQYF. CDR3 nucleotides: TGCGCCAGCAGCCCGACCGGACTAGCGCGAGAGACCCAGTACTTC.

The chain has TRBV5-4 and TRBJ1-3; D possibly corresponds to TRBD1 (5 bases). V shed 3 bases and J shed 1 base, with 14 bases lying between them. Germline-derived CDR1 and CDR2 are SGHNT and YYREEE (reference sequence). The CDR3 covers 16 residues. The DNA of the CDR3 is TGTGCCAGCAGCTCGAAGGTTAGGGGATCTGGAAACACCATATATTTT. Translating gives CASSSKVRGSGNTIYF. The variable domain in full, with the rest retrieved from reference TRBV5-4 and TRBJ1-3, is ETGVTQSPTHLIKTRGQQVTLRCSSQSGHNTVSWYQQALGQGPQFIFQYYREEENGRGNFPPRFSGLQFPNYSSELNVNALELDDSALYLCASSSKVRGSGNTIYFGEGSWLTVV.

This chain uses TRBV13 with TRBJ2-7; TRBD1 might be the D (7 bases). The CDR3 is made up of 18 amino acids. The germline V gene encodes CDR1 PRHDT and CDR2 FYEKMQ (reference sequence). The germline V and J ends were trimmed by 0 bases and 2 bases, with 20 bases remaining between them. The DNA of the CDR3 is TGTGCCAGCAGCTTAGGAAGGAGGGGACAGCGTGGGGCCTACGAGCAGTACGTC. Its protein product is CASSLGRRGQRGAYEQYV.

The genes are TRBV18 and TRBJ1-1; 10 nucleotides line up with TRBD1. This CDR3 comprises 15 residues. The trim removed 6 bases at V and 1 base at J, leaving 5 bases unmatched. Germline lookup yields CDR1 KGHSH and CDR2 LQKENI. The CDR3 DNA follows: TGTGCCAGCTCCTTGGGACAGGGGCAGAACACTGAAGCTTTCTTT. Its protein product is CASSLGQGQNTEAFF. The entire variable domain, with the rest obtained from reference TRBV18 and TRBJ1-1, is as follows: NAGVMQNPRHLVRRRGQEARLRCSPMKGHSHVYWYRQLPEEGLKFMVYLQKENIIDESGMPKERFSAEFPKEGPSILRIQQVVRGDSAAYFCASSLGQGQNTEAFFGQGTRLTVV.

This clone was seen a few times. CDR3 sequence reads: CASSLARQTETQYF. The CDR3 DNA sequence: TGTGCCAGCAGCTTAGCGCGACAGACGGAGACCCAGTACTTC. The V gene is TRBV7-2, the J gene TRBJ2-5; D is perhaps TRBD1 (5 bases). V lost 0 bases, J lost 5 bases, and 10 bases lay in between. Germline CDR1 is SGHTA and CDR2 is FQGNSA. This CDR3 has 14 residues.

The chain is built from TRBV19 and TRBJ2-3; 7 positions agree with TRBD2. In germline, CDR1 is LNHDA, CDR2 SQIVND (reference sequence). J lost 4 bases, V lost 3 bases, and 4 bases had no gene match. This CDR3 region has 14 residues. DNA for the CDR3: TGTGCCAGTAGTATGCGGGAGTGGGCAGATACGCAGTATTTT. Translating gives CASSMREWADTQYF.

V usage is TRBV7-9 and J usage is TRBJ1-1, with D uncertain. With 2 bases removed from V and 1 base from J, the gap between germline ends came to 8 bases. Per germline, CDR1 SEHNR and CDR2 FQNEAQ (reference sequence). This CDR3 has 14 amino acids. The CDR3 DNA reads as TGTGCCAGCAGCTTAATATTCGGGAACACTGAAGCTTTCTTT. It specifies CASSLIFGNTEAFF.

The chain links TRBV30 to TRBJ2-3; 9 nucleotides agree with TRBD2. V trimming: 3 bases; J trimming: 14 bases; junction bases outside the gene matches: 12. The V gene's germline CDR1 is GTSNPN and CDR2 SVGIG (reference sequence). The CDR3 is 13 residues long. The CDR3 region has the DNA TGTGCCTGGAGAACCCCCTCCACTAGCGGGTGGTATTTT. Translation: CAWRTPSTSGWYF. The complete variable domain, with remaining parts taken from reference TRBV30 and TRBJ2-3, reads SQTIHQWPATLVQPVGSPLSLECTVEGTSNPNLYWYRQAAGRGLQLLFYSVGIGQISSEVPQNLSASRPQDRQFILSSKKLLLSDSGFYLCAWRTPSTSGWYFGPGTRLTVL.

This clone showed up just a few times. The chain employs TRBV7-9 and TRBJ2-7, with 9 bases identical to TRBD2. Germline V gene data show CDR1 as SEHNR and CDR2 as FQNEAQ (reference sequence). V shed 5 bases and J 7 bases; nucleotides not matched to a gene: 21. The CDR3 is 18 amino acids. The CDR3 DNA reads TGTGCCAGCAGCCCCCCTGGGCAGGGGACGGGTCTAGCGGGGGAGCAGTACGTC. This translates into CASSPPGQGTGLAGEQYV.

This clone turned up a few times. This sequence joins TRBV29-1 and TRBJ2-1; TRBD1 is a possible D gene (6 bases). Germline CDR1 reads SQVTM; CDR2 reads ANQGSEA. The CDR3 covers 12 residues. Trimming pared 5 bases from V and 9 bases from J, leaving 14 bases between. This CDR3 is CSVSPLGGEQFF. CDR3 bases: TGCAGCGTTTCCCCCTTAGGGGGTGAGCAGTTCTTC.

V usage is TRBV7-7 and J usage is TRBJ2-5; 11 bases map to TRBD1. The CDR3 consists of 15 residues. Germline loops: CDR1 SSHAT, CDR2 FNYEAQ (reference sequence). With V trimmed by 5 bases and J by 1 base, 3 bases remained unmatched. CDR3 DNA sequence: TGTGCCAGCAGCCCAGGGACAGGGGGCCAAGAGACCCAGTACTTC. It specifies CASSPGTGGQETQYF. Combining the CDR3 with reference TRBV7-7 and TRBJ2-5 gives the whole variable domain GAGVSQSPRYKVTKRGQDVTLRCDPISSHATLYWYQQALGQGPEFLTYFNYEAQPDKSGLPSDRFSAERPEGSISTLTIQRTEQRDSAMYRCASSPGTGGQETQYFGPGTRLLVL.

The chain carries TRBV29-1 and TRBJ1-1; D remains unclear. The CDR3 runs 13 residues. V was cut by 5 bases and J by 1 base, with 11 bases left in between. Germline V gives CDR1 SQVTM, CDR2 ANQGSEA. CDR3 region: CSVNQHENTEAFF. The CDR3 DNA follows: TGCAGCGTTAACCAACACGAGAACACTGAAGCTTTCTTT.

V usage is TRBV28 and J usage is TRBJ2-6; perhaps TRBD1 as D (5 bases). Germline V CDR1 and CDR2: MDHEN, SYDVKM. This CDR3 is 15 amino acids long. V lost 2 bases and J lost 2, with 7 bases in between. CDR3: CASSLPTAGANVLTF. The DNA of the CDR3 is TGTGCCAGCAGTTTACCGACAGCTGGGGCCAACGTCCTGACTTTC.

This clone was detected only a few times. The chain combines TRBV7-3 with TRBJ2-1, with D perhaps TRBD1 (7 bases). Germline CDR1 and CDR2: SGHTA and FQGTGA. The CDR3 contains 17 residues. The V end was cut by 2 bases, the J end by 5 bases, with 19 bases between. DNA of the CDR3: TGTGCCAGCAGCTTAGGGCTAGGGGGCGGGGAGCACAATGAGCAGTTCTTC. Translating gives CASSLGLGGGEHNEQFF.

J is TRBJ2-3 and V is TRBV11-2, with D perhaps TRBD2 (5 bases). Germline V lookup: CDR1 SGHAT, CDR2 FQNNGV. V was clipped by 1 base and J by 4 bases, with 12 bases between them. The length of the CDR3 is 15 residues. The CDR3 bases are TGTGCCAGCAGCTTAGCGGGATTGGGTCCAGATACGCAGTATTTT. Translation gives CASSLAGLGPDTQYF.

This clone was seen only a few times. The chain uses TRBV21-1 and TRBJ2-6; TRBD2 was called by the table and not checked on the DNA. TRBV21-1 is marked as a pseudogene. This CDR3 region has 20 residues. The CDR3 spells CASSKRSGGGKLSGANVLTF. The CDR3 DNA sequence: TGTGCCAGCAGCAAAAGGTCGGGTGGAGGGAAACTCTCTGGGGCCAACGTCCTGACTTTC.

In its sample, this clone was seen a few times. The rearrangement links TRBV5-1 to TRBJ1-1; no reliable D call. CDR1 and CDR2 (germline): SGHRS, YFSETQ. Between the trimmed V and J ends, which lost 2 bases and 10 bases, there was a span of 12 bases. This CDR3 spans 12 amino acids. The CDR3 region has the DNA TGCGCCAGCAGCTTACCAGCGGCTCTAGCTTTCTTT. Residues: CASSLPAALAFF. Combining the CDR3 with reference TRBV5-1 and TRBJ1-1 gives the whole variable domain KAGVTQTPRYLIKTRGQQVTLSCSPISGHRSVSWYQQTPGQGLQFLFEYFSETQRNKGNFPGRFSGRQFSNSRSEMNVSTLELGDSALYLCASSLPAALAFFGQGTRLTVV.

The CDR3 is CASSQDRDNGYTF. CDR3 coding DNA: TGCGCCAGCAGCCAAGACAGGGACAATGGCTACACCTTC. The genes are TRBV4-1 and TRBJ1-2; possibly TRBD1 for D (6 bases). Germline assignment: CDR1 MGHRA and CDR2 YSYEKL. With 0 bases removed from V and 6 bases from J, the gap between germline ends came to 8 bases. This CDR3 is built from 13 residues.

The chain has TRBV7-9 and TRBJ2-7; D perhaps matches TRBD1 (5 bases). Trimming shortened V by 3 bases and J by 6 bases, and 12 bases separated the two germline ends. Germline V CDR1 and CDR2: SEHNR, FQNEAQ (reference sequence). CDR3 size: 13 residues. The CDR3 reads CASSFSGASEQYV. The CDR3 bases are TGTGCCAGCAGCTTCTCTGGGGCGAGCGAGCAGTACGTC.

J is TRBJ2-1 and V is TRBV6-5, with TRBD2 matching 7 bases. V shed 2 bases, J shed 5 bases, and the junction held 9 bases outside the gene matches. The germline V gene has CDR1 MNHEY and CDR2 SVGAGI. This CDR3 has 16 amino acids. The CDR3 is CASSYGRAVGDNEQFF. The CDR3 region has the DNA TGTGCCAGCAGTTACGGGAGGGCCGTAGGGGACAATGAGCAGTTCTTC.

The V and J genes are TRBV28 and TRBJ2-7, with 7 bases identical to TRBD1. In germline, CDR1 is MDHEN, CDR2 SYDVKM. The CDR3 consists of 14 residues. The trim removed 3 bases at V and 6 bases at J, leaving 8 bases unmatched. CDR3 bases: TGTGCCAGCAGTTTCCCAGACAGGGCGGGCGAGCAGTACTTC. Its protein is CASSFPDRAGEQYF.

CDR3 region: CASSLRGKRTDNTEAFF. CDR3 in DNA: TGTGCCAGCAGCTTAAGGGGGAAACGGACAGATAACACTGAAGCTTTCTTT. The chain links TRBV7-2 to TRBJ1-1, with D possibly being TRBD1 (6 bases). The germline CDR1 and CDR2 sequences are SGHTA and FQGNSA. The V end was cut by 2 bases, the J end by 2 bases, with 18 bases between. The CDR3 is 17 amino acids.

In its sample, this clone was seen a few times. The J gene is TRBJ2-1, the V gene TRBV11-2; the match to TRBD2 covers 8 bases. V lost 2 bases, J lost 1 base, and 10 bases stayed unmatched. The CDR3 sequence is 18 residues long. CDR1 is SGHAT and CDR2 is FQNNGV in the germline V gene. For the CDR3, the DNA is TGTGCCAGCAGCTTAAGTGTTAGCGGGGTCACTTCCTACAATGAGCAGTTCTTC. Translated: CASSLSVSGVTSYNEQFF.

This clone turned up a few times. The chain uses TRBV30 and TRBJ2-1; 7 nucleotides agree with TRBD2. Germline CDR1 GTSNPN, CDR2 SVGIG (reference sequence). Trimming at V came to 3 bases and at J to 3 bases, leaving 8 bases not matched to a gene. The CDR3 is 15 residues long. The CDR3, as DNA: TGTGCCTGGAGCACCGGGACTAAAGTCTACAATGAGCAGTTCTTC. Its translation is CAWSTGTKVYNEQFF.

The V call is TRBV9, the J call TRBJ2-1, with D possibly being TRBD2 (6 bases). The CDR3 spans 14 residues. Trimming left V 2 bases short and J 9 bases short, with 15 bases between. Germline-derived CDR1 and CDR2 are SGDLS and YYNGEE. The CDR3 is CASSVAGSLSEQFF. The DNA of the CDR3 is TGTGCCAGCAGCGTCGCGGGATCCCTAAGTGAGCAGTTCTTC.